The present entry profiles one T cell receptor (beta chain) with its context. As yet, its antigen is unknown. One end of the junction fails to match germline, which may point to a read error. Germline CDR1 MNHNS, CDR2 SASEGT. The CDR3 is made up of 14 amino acids. This sample stems from a study of T cell responses to AZD1222 COVID-19 vaccine. Study results and caveats: Sampled repertoires all dated from after the peak T cell response. In the spike-specific TCR repertoire, nearly half reportedly target unmutated variant regions.

Method: immunoSEQ multiplex PCR; TCRdb's copy keeps in-frame clones and lacks some. This table holds fewer than 200,000 clones, roughly 89% found once. The chain links TRBV6-1 to TRBJ1-5; D might be TRBD1 (5 bases). This receptor was obtained from an adult in good health. This specimen consisted of peripheral blood, obtained on day 0 of AZD1222 vaccination. CDR3 region: CASREAGNNQPQHF. In DNA form, the CDR3 reads TGTGCCAGCAGGGAAGCAGGGAACAATCAGCCCCAGCATTTT.